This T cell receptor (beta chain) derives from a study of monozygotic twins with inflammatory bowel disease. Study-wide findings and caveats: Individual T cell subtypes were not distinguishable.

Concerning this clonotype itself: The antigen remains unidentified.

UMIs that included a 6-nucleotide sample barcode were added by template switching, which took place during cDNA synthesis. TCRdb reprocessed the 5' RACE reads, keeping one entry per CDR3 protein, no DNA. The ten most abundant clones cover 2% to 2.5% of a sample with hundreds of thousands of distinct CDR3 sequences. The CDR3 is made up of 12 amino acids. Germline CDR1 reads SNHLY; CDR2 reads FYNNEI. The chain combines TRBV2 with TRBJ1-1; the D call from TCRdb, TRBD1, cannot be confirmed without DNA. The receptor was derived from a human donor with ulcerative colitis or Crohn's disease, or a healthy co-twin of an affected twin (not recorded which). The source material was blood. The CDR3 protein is CASSAGTGRAFF.